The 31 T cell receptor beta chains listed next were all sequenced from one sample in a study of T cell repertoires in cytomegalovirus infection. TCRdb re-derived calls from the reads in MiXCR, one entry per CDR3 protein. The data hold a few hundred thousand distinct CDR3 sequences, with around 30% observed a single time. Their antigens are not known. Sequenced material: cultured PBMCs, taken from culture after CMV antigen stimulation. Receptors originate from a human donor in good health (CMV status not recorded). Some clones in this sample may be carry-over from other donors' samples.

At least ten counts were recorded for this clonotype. Written as DNA, the CDR3 is TGTGCCAGCAGCAAGGACAGGGCTGTGTCATACGAGCAGTACTTC. Protein sequence: CASSKDRAVSYEQYF. The chain is built from TRBV7-2 and TRBJ2-7, with 8 bases matching TRBD1. Germline-derived CDR1 and CDR2 are SGHTA and FQGNSA. The V gene end was trimmed by 5 bases and the J gene end by 4 bases; junction bases not matched to a gene: 10. The CDR3 is 15 residues long.

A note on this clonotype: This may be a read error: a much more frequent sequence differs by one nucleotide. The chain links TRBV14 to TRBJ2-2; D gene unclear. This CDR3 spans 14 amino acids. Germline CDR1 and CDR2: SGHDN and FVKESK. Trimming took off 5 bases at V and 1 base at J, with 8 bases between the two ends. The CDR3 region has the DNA TGTGCCAGCAGCTTCGACAAGAACACCGGGGAGCTGTTTTTT. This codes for CASSFDKNTGELFF.

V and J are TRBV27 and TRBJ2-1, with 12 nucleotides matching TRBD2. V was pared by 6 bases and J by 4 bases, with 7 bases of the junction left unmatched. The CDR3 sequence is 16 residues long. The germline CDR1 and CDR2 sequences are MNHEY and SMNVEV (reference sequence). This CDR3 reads CASRPGLAGIYNEQFF. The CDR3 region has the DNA TGTGCCAGCAGACCCGGACTAGCGGGGATATACAATGAGCAGTTCTTC.

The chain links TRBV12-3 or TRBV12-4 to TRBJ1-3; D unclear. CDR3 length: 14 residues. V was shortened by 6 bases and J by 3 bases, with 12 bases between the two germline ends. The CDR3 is CASSLQFLGNTIYF. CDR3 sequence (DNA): TGTGCCAGCAGCCTACAGTTCCTTGGAAACACCATATATTTT.

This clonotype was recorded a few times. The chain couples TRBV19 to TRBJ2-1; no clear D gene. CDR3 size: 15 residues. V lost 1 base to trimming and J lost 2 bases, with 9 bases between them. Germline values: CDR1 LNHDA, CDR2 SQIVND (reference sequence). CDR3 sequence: CASSIVLPTYNEQFF. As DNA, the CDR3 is TGTGCCAGTAGTATAGTGTTACCAACCTACAATGAGCAGTTCTTC.

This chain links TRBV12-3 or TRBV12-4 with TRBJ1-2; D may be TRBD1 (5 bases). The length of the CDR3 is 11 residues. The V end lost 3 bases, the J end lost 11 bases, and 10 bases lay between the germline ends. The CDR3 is CASSFWGAYTF. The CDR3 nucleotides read TGTGCCAGCAGTTTCTGGGGCGCTTACACCTTC.

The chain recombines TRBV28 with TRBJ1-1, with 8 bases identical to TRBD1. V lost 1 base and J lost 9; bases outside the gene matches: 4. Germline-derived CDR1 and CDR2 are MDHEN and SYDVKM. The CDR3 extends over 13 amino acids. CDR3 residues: CASSLSRQGKAFF. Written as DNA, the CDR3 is TGTGCCAGCAGTTTATCCCGACAGGGGAAAGCTTTCTTT.

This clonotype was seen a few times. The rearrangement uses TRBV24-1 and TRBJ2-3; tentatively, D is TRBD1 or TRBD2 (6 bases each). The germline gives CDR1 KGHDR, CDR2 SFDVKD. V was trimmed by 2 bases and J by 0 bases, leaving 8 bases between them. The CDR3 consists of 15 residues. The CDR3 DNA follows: TGTGCCACCAGTGATTGGGGGGCTAGCACAGATACGCAGTATTTT. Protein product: CATSDWGASTDTQYF.

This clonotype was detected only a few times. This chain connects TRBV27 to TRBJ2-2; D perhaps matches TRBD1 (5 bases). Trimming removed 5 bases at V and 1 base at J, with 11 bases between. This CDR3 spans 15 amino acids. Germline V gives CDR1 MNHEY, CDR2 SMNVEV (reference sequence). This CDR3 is CASSPWGGNTGELFF. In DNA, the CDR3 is TGTGCCAGCAGTCCGTGGGGCGGGAACACCGGGGAGCTGTTTTTT.

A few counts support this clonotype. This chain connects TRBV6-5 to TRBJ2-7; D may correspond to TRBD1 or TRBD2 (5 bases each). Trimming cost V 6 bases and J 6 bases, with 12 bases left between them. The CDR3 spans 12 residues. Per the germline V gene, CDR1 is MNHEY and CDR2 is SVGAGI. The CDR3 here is CASSPGTIEQYF. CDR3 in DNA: TGTGCCAGCAGCCCAGGGACGATCGAGCAGTACTTC.

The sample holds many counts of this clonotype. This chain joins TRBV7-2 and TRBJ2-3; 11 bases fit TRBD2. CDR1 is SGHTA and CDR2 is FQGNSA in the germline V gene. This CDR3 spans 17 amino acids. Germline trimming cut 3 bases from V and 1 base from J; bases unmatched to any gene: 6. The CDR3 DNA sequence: TGTGCCAGCAGCTTCACTTTACTAGCGGGAGGCACAGATACGCAGTATTTT. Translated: CASSFTLLAGGTDTQYF.

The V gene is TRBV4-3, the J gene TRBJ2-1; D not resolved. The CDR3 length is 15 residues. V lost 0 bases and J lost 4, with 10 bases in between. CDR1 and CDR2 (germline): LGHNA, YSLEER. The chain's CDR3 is CASSQDQDQYNEQFF. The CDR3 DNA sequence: TGCGCCAGCAGCCAAGACCAAGACCAGTACAATGAGCAGTTCTTC.

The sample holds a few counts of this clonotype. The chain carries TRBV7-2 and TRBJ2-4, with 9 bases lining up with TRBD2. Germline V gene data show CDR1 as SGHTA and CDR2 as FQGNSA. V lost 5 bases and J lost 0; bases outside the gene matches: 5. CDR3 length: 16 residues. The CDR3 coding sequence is TGTGCCAGCAGCCTGCAGGGACTAGCAGCCAAAAACATTCAGTACTTC. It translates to CASSLQGLAAKNIQYF.

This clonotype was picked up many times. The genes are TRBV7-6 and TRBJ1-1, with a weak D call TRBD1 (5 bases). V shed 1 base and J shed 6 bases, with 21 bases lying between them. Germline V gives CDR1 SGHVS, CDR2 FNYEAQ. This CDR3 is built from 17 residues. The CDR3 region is CASSLEEGSTTSPEAFF. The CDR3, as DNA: TGTGCCAGCAGCTTAGAGGAGGGGTCCACCACAAGCCCTGAAGCTTTCTTT. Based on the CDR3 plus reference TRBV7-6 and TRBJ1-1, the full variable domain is GAGVSQSPRYKVTKRGQDVALRCDPISGHVSLYWYRQALGQGPEFLTYFNYEAQQDKSGLPNDRFSAERPEGSISTLTIQRTEQRDSAMYRCASSLEEGSTTSPEAFFGQGTRLTVV.

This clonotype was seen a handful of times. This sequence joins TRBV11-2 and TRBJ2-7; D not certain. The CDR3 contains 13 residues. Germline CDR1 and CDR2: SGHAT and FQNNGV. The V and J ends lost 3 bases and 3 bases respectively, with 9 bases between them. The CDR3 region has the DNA TGTGCCAGCAGCTTGGCTAGACGCTACGAGCAGTACGTC. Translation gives CASSLARRYEQYV.

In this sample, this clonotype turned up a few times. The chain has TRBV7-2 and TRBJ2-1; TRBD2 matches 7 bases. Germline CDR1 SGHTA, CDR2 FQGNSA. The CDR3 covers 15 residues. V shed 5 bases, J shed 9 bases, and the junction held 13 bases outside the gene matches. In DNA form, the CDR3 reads TGTGCCAGCAGCCCGCCCGGGACTAAGGGGAGTGAGCAGTTCTTC. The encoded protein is CASSPPGTKGSEQFF.

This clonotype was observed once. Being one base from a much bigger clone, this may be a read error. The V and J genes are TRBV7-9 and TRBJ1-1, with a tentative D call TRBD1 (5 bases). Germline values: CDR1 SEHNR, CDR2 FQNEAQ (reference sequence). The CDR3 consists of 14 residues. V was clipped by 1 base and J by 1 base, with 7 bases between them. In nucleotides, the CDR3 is TGTGCCAGCAGCTTAGGGGGGAAGAACACTGAAGCTTTCTTT. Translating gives CASSLGGKNTEAFF. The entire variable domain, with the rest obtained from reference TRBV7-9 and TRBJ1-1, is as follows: DTGVSQNPRHKITKRGQNVTFRCDPISEHNRLYWYRQTLGQGPEFLTYFQNEAQLEKSRLLSDRFSAERPKGSFSTLEIQRTEQGDSAMYLCASSLGGKNTEAFFGQGTRLTVV.

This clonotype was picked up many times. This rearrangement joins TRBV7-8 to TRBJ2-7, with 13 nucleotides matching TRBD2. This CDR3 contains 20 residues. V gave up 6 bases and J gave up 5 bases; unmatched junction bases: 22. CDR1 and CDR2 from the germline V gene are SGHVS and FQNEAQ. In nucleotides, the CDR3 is TGTGCCAGCAGACAATATTACGGGACTAGCGGGACCTACCTCCTAGACGAGCAGTACGTC. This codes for CASRQYYGTSGTYLLDEQYV.

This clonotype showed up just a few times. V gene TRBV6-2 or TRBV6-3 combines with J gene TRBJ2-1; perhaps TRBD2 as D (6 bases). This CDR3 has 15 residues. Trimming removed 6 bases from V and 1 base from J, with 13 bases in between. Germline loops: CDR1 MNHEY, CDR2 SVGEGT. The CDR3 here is CASSRSGISYNEQFF. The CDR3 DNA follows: TGTGCCAGCAGCCGTAGCGGTATTTCCTACAATGAGCAGTTCTTC.

The CDR3 nucleotides are TGCGCCAGCAGCCAAGGCTTGGCGGTAGCGGGCTCCTACGAGCAGTACTTC. It is translated as CASSQGLAVAGSYEQYF. This chain links TRBV4-3 with TRBJ2-7, with 7 nucleotides matching TRBD2. Germline V gene sequence: CDR1 LGHNA, CDR2 YSLEER. This CDR3 spans 17 amino acids. With 1 base clipped from V and 0 bases from J, the junction kept 9 bases outside the gene matches.

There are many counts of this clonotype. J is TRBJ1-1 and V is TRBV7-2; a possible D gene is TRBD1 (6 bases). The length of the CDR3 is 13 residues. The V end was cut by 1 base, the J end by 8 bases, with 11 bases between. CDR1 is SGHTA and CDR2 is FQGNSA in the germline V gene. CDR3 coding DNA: TGTGCCAGCAGCTTAGATAGGGGGTACGAAGCTTTCTTT. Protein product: CASSLDRGYEAFF.

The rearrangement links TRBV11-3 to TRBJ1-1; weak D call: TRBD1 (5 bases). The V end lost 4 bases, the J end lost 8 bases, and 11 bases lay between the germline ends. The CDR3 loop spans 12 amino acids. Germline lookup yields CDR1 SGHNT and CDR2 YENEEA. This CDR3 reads CASSSRRGEAFF. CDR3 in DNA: TGTGCCAGCAGCTCCCGTAGGGGAGAAGCTTTCTTT.

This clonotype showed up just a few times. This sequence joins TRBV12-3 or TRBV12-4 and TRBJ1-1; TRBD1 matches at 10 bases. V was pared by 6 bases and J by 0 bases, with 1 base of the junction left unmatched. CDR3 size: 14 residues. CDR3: CASRGTGVNTEAFF. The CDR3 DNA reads TGTGCCAGCAGGGGGACAGGGGTGAACACTGAAGCTTTCTTT.

The CDR3 nucleotides read TGTGCCAGCAGTCCCAATACAGGGCAAGCGAACACCGGGGAGCTGTTTTTT. Amino acid sequence: CASSPNTGQANTGELFF. The V and J genes are TRBV6-2 or TRBV6-3 and TRBJ2-2; D may be TRBD1 (6 bases). This CDR3 has 17 residues. Germline V gene lookup returns CDR1 MNHEY and CDR2 SVGEGT. Deletions cut 5 bases from V and 0 bases from J, with 16 bases between.

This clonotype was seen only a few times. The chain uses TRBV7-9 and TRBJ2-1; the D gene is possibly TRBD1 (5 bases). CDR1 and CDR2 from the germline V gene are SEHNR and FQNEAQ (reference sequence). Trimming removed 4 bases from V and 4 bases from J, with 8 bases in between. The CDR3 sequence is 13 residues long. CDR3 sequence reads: CASSSDNYNEQFF. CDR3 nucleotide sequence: TGTGCCAGCAGCTCGGACAATTACAATGAGCAGTTCTTC.

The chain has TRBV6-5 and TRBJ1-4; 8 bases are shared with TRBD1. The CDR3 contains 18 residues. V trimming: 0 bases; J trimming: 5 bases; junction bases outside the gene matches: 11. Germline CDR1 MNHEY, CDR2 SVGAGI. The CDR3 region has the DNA TGTGCCAGCAGTTACTCGAGGATTGGGACAGGCATGAATGAAAAACTGTTTTTT. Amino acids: CASSYSRIGTGMNEKLFF.

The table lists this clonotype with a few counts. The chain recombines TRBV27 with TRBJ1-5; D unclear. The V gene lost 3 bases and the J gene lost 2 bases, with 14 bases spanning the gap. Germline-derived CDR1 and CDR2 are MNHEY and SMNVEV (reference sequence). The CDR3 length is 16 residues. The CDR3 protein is CASSLIGDWGNQPQHF. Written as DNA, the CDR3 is TGTGCCAGCAGTTTGATCGGGGATTGGGGCAATCAGCCCCAGCATTTT.

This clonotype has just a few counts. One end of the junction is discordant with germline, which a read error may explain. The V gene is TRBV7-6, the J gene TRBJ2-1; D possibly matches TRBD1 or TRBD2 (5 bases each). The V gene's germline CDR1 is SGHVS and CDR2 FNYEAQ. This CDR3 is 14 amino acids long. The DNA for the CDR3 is TGTGCTAGCAGCCCTGGCCCCGGGACGCTGGAGCAGTTCTTC. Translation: CASSPGPGTLEQFF.

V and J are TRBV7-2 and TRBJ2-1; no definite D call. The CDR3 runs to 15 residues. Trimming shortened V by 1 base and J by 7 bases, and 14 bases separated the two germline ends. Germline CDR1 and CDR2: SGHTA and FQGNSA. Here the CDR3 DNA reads TGTGCCAGCAGCTTAGGAGCTCAACCCAGGAATGAGCAGTTCTTC. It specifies CASSLGAQPRNEQFF.

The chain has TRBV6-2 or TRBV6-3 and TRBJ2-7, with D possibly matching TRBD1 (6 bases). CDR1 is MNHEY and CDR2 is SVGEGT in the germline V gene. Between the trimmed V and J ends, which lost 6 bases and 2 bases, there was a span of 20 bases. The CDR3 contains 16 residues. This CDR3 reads CASSYQDRITPYEQYV. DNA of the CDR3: TGTGCCAGCAGCTACCAGGACAGAATCACACCCTACGAGCAGTACGTC.

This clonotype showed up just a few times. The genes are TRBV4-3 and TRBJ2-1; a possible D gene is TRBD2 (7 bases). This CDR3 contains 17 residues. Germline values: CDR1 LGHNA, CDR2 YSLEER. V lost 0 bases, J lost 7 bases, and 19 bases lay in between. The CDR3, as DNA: TGCGCCAGCAGCCAAGACCTTGCCGGGGGGCCGAAGAATGAGCAGTTCTTC. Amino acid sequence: CASSQDLAGGPKNEQFF.